This is a list of T cell receptor beta chains from one sample in a study of blood T cell repertoires in COVID-19. Sequenced by immunoSEQ multiplex PCR; TCRdb stores in-frame clones only, minus some. The repertoire holds 130,000 to 150,000 clones, about 85% seen once, with approximately 38% in the top ten. The specimen sequenced was peripheral blood. The receptor set was obtained from a human donor in a cohort sampled during active COVID-19. The CDR3 runs from the conserved cysteine through the conserved F or W. D genes are given only for firm matches. Only some rows state a clone size, as once, few, many or a class for expanded clones.

CDR3nt: TGTGCCAGCAGCGTAGCGACCGGAGGGGCCACCGGGGAGCTGTTTTTT; CDR3aa: CASSVATGGATGELFF; j_gene: TRBJ2-2; d_gene: .; v_gene: TRBV9; abundance: once
CDR3nt: TGTGCCTGGAGGCGGGGGATGAACACTGAAGCTTTCTTT; CDR3aa: CAWRRGMNTEAFF; j_gene: TRBJ1-1; d_gene: .; v_gene: TRBV30; abundance: few
CDR3nt: TGTGCCAGCAGCGTAGTGCCAGGGGACTATAATTCACCCCTCCACTTT; CDR3aa: CASSVVPGDYNSPLHF; j_gene: TRBJ1-6; d_gene: .; v_gene: TRBV9; abundance: .
CDR3nt: TGTGCCTGGAGTGTAGGGGACAGTAATCAGCCCCAGCATTTT; CDR3aa: CAWSVGDSNQPQHF; j_gene: TRBJ1-5; d_gene: TRBD1; v_gene: TRBV30; abundance: .
CDR3nt: TGTGCCAGCAGCCGAACCGTTAGCGGGGGTAGCTCCTACAATGAGCAGTTCTTC; CDR3aa: CASSRTVSGGSSYNEQFF; j_gene: TRBJ2-1; d_gene: TRBD2; v_gene: TRBV3-1/TRBV3-2; abundance: .
CDR3nt: TGCGCCAGACACCGGACAGGGCGGTTCCATGCAAGGGGCGCTGGAGGGCGGTTCCATGGCTACACCTTC; CDR3aa: CARHRTGRFHARGAGGRFHGYTF; j_gene: TRBJ1-2; d_gene: TRBD1; v_gene: TRBV10-1; abundance: .
CDR3nt: TGTGCCAGCAGCTTGGGGCGGGACGGGGAGCTGTTTTTT; CDR3aa: CASSLGRDGELFF; j_gene: TRBJ2-2; d_gene: .; v_gene: TRBV5-4; abundance: few
CDR3nt: TGTGCCAGCAGCTTAGTGGCACTAGCGGGGGGTTACGAGCAGTACTTC; CDR3aa: CASSLVALAGGYEQYF; j_gene: TRBJ2-7; d_gene: TRBD2; v_gene: TRBV7-2; abundance: .
CDR3nt: TGTGCCAGCAGCTTAGTAGCGGGGGGGCACAATGAGCAGTTCTTC; CDR3aa: CASSLVAGGHNEQFF; j_gene: TRBJ2-1; d_gene: TRBD2; v_gene: TRBV7-2; abundance: .
CDR3nt: TGTGCCAGCAGCTCAGGACAGGGGATGCACTATGGCTACACCTTC; CDR3aa: CASSSGQGMHYGYTF; j_gene: TRBJ1-2; d_gene: TRBD1; v_gene: TRBV7-2; abundance: .
CDR3nt: TGTGCCAGTGCGGTAGGGAGCTATGGCTACACCTTC; CDR3aa: CASAVGSYGYTF; j_gene: TRBJ1-2; d_gene: .; v_gene: TRBV7-2; abundance: .
CDR3nt: TGTGCCAGCAGCTTAGCGCTAGCGGGGGGGCTCAATGAGCAGTTCTTC; CDR3aa: CASSLALAGGLNEQFF; j_gene: TRBJ2-1; d_gene: TRBD2; v_gene: TRBV7-6; abundance: .
CDR3nt: TGTGCCAGCAGCCCGGCAGGATATGGAGAGACCCAGTACTTC; CDR3aa: CASSPAGYGETQYF; j_gene: TRBJ2-5; d_gene: .; v_gene: TRBV4-2; abundance: .
CDR3nt: TGTGCCAGCTCACGCGTAGGACAGGGGGCAGTTGGCAATCAGCCCCAGCATTTT; CDR3aa: CASSRVGQGAVGNQPQHF; j_gene: TRBJ1-5; d_gene: TRBD1; v_gene: TRBV18; abundance: .
CDR3nt: TGCGCCAGCAGCCAAGTGGGCAGGGGACCCTACGAGCAGTACTTC; CDR3aa: CASSQVGRGPYEQYF; j_gene: TRBJ2-7; d_gene: .; v_gene: TRBV4-3; abundance: many
CDR3nt: TGTGCCAGCAGCTTGGGGGAGGGTGGTTATGGCTACACCTTC; CDR3aa: CASSLGEGGYGYTF; j_gene: TRBJ1-2; d_gene: .; v_gene: TRBV7-2; abundance: .
CDR3nt: TGCGCCAGCAGCCAAGATTTAGGGGGCCCCTCGACGGCGCAGTACTTC; CDR3aa: CASSQDLGGPSTAQYF; j_gene: TRBJ2-7; d_gene: TRBD1; v_gene: TRBV4-3; abundance: .
CDR3nt: TGTGCCAGCAGTACGACAGGGGTGGGCGGGGAGCTGTTTTTT; CDR3aa: CASSTTGVGGELFF; j_gene: TRBJ2-2; d_gene: TRBD1; v_gene: TRBV28; abundance: many
CDR3nt: TGTGCCAGCAGCCCCGGGGATACGCAGTATTTT; CDR3aa: CASSPGDTQYF; j_gene: TRBJ2-3; d_gene: .; v_gene: TRBV3-1/TRBV3-2; abundance: .
CDR3nt: TGTGCCAGCAGCCACAGGCGTATGGACTATGGCTACACCTTC; CDR3aa: CASSHRRMDYGYTF; j_gene: TRBJ1-2; d_gene: .; v_gene: TRBV7-8; abundance: .
CDR3nt: TGTGCCAGTAGTAGGGGACAGTGGAATAGCAATCAGCCCCAGCATTTT; CDR3aa: CASSRGQWNSNQPQHF; j_gene: TRBJ1-5; d_gene: TRBD1; v_gene: TRBV19; abundance: .
CDR3nt: TGTGCCAGCAGTGAAACAGGGGTAGGTCAGCCCCAGCATTTT; CDR3aa: CASSETGVGQPQHF; j_gene: TRBJ1-5; d_gene: TRBD1; v_gene: TRBV25-1; abundance: .
CDR3nt: TGTGCCAGCAGCCCTAGCGGGGGGGATTACAATGAGCAGTTCTTC; CDR3aa: CASSPSGGDYNEQFF; j_gene: TRBJ2-1; d_gene: TRBD2; v_gene: TRBV11-3; abundance: .
CDR3nt: TGTGCCAGCAGCTCAAGGCGGAGCTCCTACGAGCAGTACTTC; CDR3aa: CASSSRRSSYEQYF; j_gene: TRBJ2-7; d_gene: .; v_gene: TRBV5-4; abundance: once
CDR3nt: TGTGCCAGCAGTGAACGGGGGATGAGAGGGGAGACCCAGTACTTC; CDR3aa: CASSERGMRGETQYF; j_gene: TRBJ2-5; d_gene: .; v_gene: TRBV6-1; abundance: .
CDR3nt: TGCGCCAGCAGAACACAGGCAACTAATGAAAAACTGTTTTTT; CDR3aa: CASRTQATNEKLFF; j_gene: TRBJ1-4; d_gene: .; v_gene: TRBV4-3; abundance: .
CDR3nt: TGTGCCAGCAGTTGGACAGGGGGGACCAACTATGGCTACACCTTC; CDR3aa: CASSWTGGTNYGYTF; j_gene: TRBJ1-2; d_gene: TRBD1; v_gene: TRBV6-5; abundance: .
CDR3nt: TGTGCCTGGAGTTTGGGCAGGGGGCATCTTAGCTATGGCTACACCTTC; CDR3aa: CAWSLGRGHLSYGYTF; j_gene: TRBJ1-2; d_gene: TRBD1; v_gene: TRBV30; abundance: .
CDR3nt: TGTGCCAGCAGCGTATTCCCAACGGGAGGTAGATTCGATGAGCAGTTCTTC; CDR3aa: CASSVFPTGGRFDEQFF; j_gene: TRBJ2-1; d_gene: TRBD2; v_gene: TRBV9; abundance: .
CDR3nt: TGCAGTGCTAGTGGGTACAGGGCGAGTGAAAAACTGTTTTTT; CDR3aa: CSASGYRASEKLFF; j_gene: TRBJ1-4; d_gene: .; v_gene: TRBV20-1; abundance: .
CDR3nt: TGTGCCAGCAGCTTAGCCCCCCGAACAACCCTGGGCGCAGATACGCAGTATTTT; CDR3aa: CASSLAPRTTLGADTQYF; j_gene: TRBJ2-3; d_gene: .; v_gene: TRBV7-2; abundance: .
CDR3nt: TGTGCCAGCAGTTTAGGAGGAGGGAGGACTGAAGCTTTCTTT; CDR3aa: CASSLGGGRTEAFF; j_gene: TRBJ1-1; d_gene: .; v_gene: TRBV28; abundance: once
CDR3nt: TGCGCCAGCAGCCGGACTAGCGGGGGGGCCCTCCGGGGTGCAGATACGCAGTATTTT; CDR3aa: CASSRTSGGALRGADTQYF; j_gene: TRBJ2-3; d_gene: TRBD2; v_gene: TRBV5-1; abundance: .
CDR3nt: TGCGCCAGCAGCTTCCTCGGGACAGGGTTCGACGGCTACACCTTC; CDR3aa: CASSFLGTGFDGYTF; j_gene: TRBJ1-2; d_gene: TRBD1; v_gene: TRBV5-1; abundance: .
CDR3nt: TGCAGCGTTGATAGACCCCAGGGCACAGATACGCAGTATTTT; CDR3aa: CSVDRPQGTDTQYF; j_gene: TRBJ2-3; d_gene: .; v_gene: TRBV29-1; abundance: .
CDR3nt: TGTGCCAGCAGTTTCTGGGGACTAGCGGGGGGTCATGAGACCCAGTACTTC; CDR3aa: CASSFWGLAGGHETQYF; j_gene: TRBJ2-5; d_gene: TRBD2; v_gene: TRBV27; abundance: .
CDR3nt: TGCAGCACCCGACAGGGGGCTTCTGGAAACACCATATATTTT; CDR3aa: CSTRQGASGNTIYF; j_gene: TRBJ1-3; d_gene: TRBD1; v_gene: TRBV29-1; abundance: .
CDR3nt: TGTGCCAGCAGCGCGACAGGGGATTCACCCCTCCACTTT; CDR3aa: CASSATGDSPLHF; j_gene: TRBJ1-6; d_gene: TRBD1; v_gene: TRBV11-2; abundance: .
CDR3nt: TGTGCCAGCAGCCAAGATCCAGGACTAGCGGGATATGAGCAGTTCTTC; CDR3aa: CASSQDPGLAGYEQFF; j_gene: TRBJ2-1; d_gene: TRBD2; v_gene: TRBV3-1/TRBV3-2; abundance: .
CDR3nt: TGTGCCATCAGGACTAGCGGGGGTCAACAAGAGACCCAGTACTTC; CDR3aa: CAIRTSGGQQETQYF; j_gene: TRBJ2-5; d_gene: TRBD2; v_gene: TRBV10-3; abundance: .
CDR3nt: TGTGCCAGCAGCCCTAAGGAGACCCAGTACTTC; CDR3aa: CASSPKETQYF; j_gene: TRBJ2-5; d_gene: .; v_gene: TRBV7-9; abundance: .
CDR3nt: TGTGCCAGCAGCCCCTCAGGGGGTCGGACTGAAGCTTTCTTT; CDR3aa: CASSPSGGRTEAFF; j_gene: TRBJ1-1; d_gene: TRBD1; v_gene: TRBV28; abundance: .
CDR3nt: TGCAGTGCTAGTAGGACAGGCCGTGGGTGGGGCTACACCTTC; CDR3aa: CSASRTGRGWGYTF; j_gene: TRBJ1-2; d_gene: TRBD1; v_gene: TRBV20-1; abundance: .
CDR3nt: TGTGCCACCAGCAGTTTTCGTAGCGGAGAGACCCAGTACTTC; CDR3aa: CATSSFRSGETQYF; j_gene: TRBJ2-5; d_gene: .; v_gene: TRBV15; abundance: .
CDR3nt: TGTGCCATCCAACAGGGTTATCAGCCCCAGCATTTT; CDR3aa: CAIQQGYQPQHF; j_gene: TRBJ1-5; d_gene: .; v_gene: TRBV6-6; abundance: .
CDR3nt: TGTGCCAGCAGCGCCAGGGGACAGTTCTATGGCTACACCTTC; CDR3aa: CASSARGQFYGYTF; j_gene: TRBJ1-2; d_gene: TRBD1; v_gene: TRBV6-5; abundance: once
CDR3nt: TGTGCCAGCTCACCCTCTGGGACAGGCGGAAACACCATATATTTT; CDR3aa: CASSPSGTGGNTIYF; j_gene: TRBJ1-3; d_gene: TRBD1; v_gene: TRBV18; abundance: .
CDR3nt: TGTGCCAGCAGGGTGGGCAGAAACACTGAAGCTTTCTTT; CDR3aa: CASRVGRNTEAFF; j_gene: TRBJ1-1; d_gene: .; v_gene: TRBV6-5; abundance: .
CDR3nt: TGCAGTGCTAGTCATACGGGGGGCGGAGAGACCCAGTACTTC; CDR3aa: CSASHTGGGETQYF; j_gene: TRBJ2-5; d_gene: .; v_gene: TRBV20-1; abundance: .
CDR3nt: TGTGCCACCAGCCCCCGGGGACAGAAAGACTACGAGCAGTACTTC; CDR3aa: CATSPRGQKDYEQYF; j_gene: TRBJ2-7; d_gene: TRBD1; v_gene: TRBV15; abundance: .
CDR3nt: TGTGCCGCCGAGGGCCGTTCCAGCACAGATACGCAGTATTTT; CDR3aa: CAAEGRSSTDTQYF; j_gene: TRBJ2-3; d_gene: .; v_gene: TRBV18; abundance: .
CDR3nt: TGCGCCAGCAGTGAGGCCAGAAACTATGGCTACACCTTC; CDR3aa: CASSEARNYGYTF; j_gene: TRBJ1-2; d_gene: .; v_gene: TRBV10-1; abundance: .
CDR3nt: TGCGCCAGCAGCCTTACTAGCGGGGGGGGTGAGCAGTTCTTC; CDR3aa: CASSLTSGGGEQFF; j_gene: TRBJ2-1; d_gene: TRBD2; v_gene: TRBV4-1; abundance: .